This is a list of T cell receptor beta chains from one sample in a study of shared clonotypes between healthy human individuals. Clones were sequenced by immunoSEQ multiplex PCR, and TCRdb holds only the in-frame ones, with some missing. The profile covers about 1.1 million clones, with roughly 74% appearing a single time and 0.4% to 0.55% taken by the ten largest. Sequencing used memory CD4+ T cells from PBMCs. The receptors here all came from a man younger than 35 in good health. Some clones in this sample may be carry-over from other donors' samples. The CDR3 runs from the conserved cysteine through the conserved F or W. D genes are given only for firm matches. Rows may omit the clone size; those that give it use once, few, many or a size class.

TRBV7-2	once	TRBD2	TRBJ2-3	TGTGCCAGCAGCTTGCCAGCGGGAGGAACAGATACGCAGTATTTT	CASSLPAGGTDTQYF
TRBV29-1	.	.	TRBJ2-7	TGCAGCGTTGGCCCGGGTGACGAGCAGTACTTC	CSVGPGDEQYF
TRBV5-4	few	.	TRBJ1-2	TGTGCCAGCCGCGGGATAGATAACTATGGCTACACCTTC	CASRGIDNYGYTF
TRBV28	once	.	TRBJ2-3	TGTGCCAGCAGTCCGCCAATAGAAACGCAGTATTTT	CASSPPIETQYF
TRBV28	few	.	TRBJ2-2	TGTGCCAGCAGTTTATACAGGGTGGGAAACACCGGGGAGCTGTTTTTT	CASSLYRVGNTGELFF
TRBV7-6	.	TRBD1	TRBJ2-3	TGTGCCAGCAGCTCTCGACAGGGATCGGGCGCAGATACGCAGTATTTT	CASSSRQGSGADTQYF
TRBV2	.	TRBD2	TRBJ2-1	TGTGCCAGCAGTCTAGCGGGTACCTCCTACAATGAGCAGTTCTTC	CASSLAGTSYNEQFF
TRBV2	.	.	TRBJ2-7	TGTGCCAGCAGTGGCAACTACGAGCAGTACTTC	CASSGNYEQYF
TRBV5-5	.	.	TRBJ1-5	TGTGCCAGCAGCCACCGGGACGGGTACAATCAGCCCCAGCATTTT	CASSHRDGYNQPQHF
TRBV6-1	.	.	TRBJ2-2	TGTGCCAGCAGTGAACTCAGGCACCTTAGCGGGGAGCTGTTTTTT	CASSELRHLSGELFF
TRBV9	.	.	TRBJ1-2	TGTGCCAGCAGCCAAGGGGCCCCGGTAGGGCACTATGGCTACACCTTC	CASSQGAPVGHYGYTF
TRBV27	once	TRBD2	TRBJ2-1	TGTGCCAGCAGCCGACTAGCGGGAGGAAACGAGCAGTTCTTC	CASSRLAGGNEQFF
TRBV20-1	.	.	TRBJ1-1	TGCAGTGCCCAAGCCATTACTGAAGCTTTCTTT	CSAQAITEAFF
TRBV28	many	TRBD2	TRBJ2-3	TGTGCCAGCATCGGCAATATAGCGGGAGGGGGCACAGATACGCAGTATTTT	CASIGNIAGGGTDTQYF
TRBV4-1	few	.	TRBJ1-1	TGCGCCAGCAGCTTACGGATCCTGAACACTGAAGCTTTCTTT	CASSLRILNTEAFF
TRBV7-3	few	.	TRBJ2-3	TGTGCCAGCAGCTTCCTAGCAAGCACAGATACGCAGTATTTT	CASSFLASTDTQYF
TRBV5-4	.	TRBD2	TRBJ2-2	TGTGCCAGCAGCTGGACTAGCGGGACCGGGGAGCTGTTTTTT	CASSWTSGTGELFF
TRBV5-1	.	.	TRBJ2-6	TGCGCCAGCAGCTTGGAGCAGGGGAGCTCTGGGGCCAACGTCCTGACTTTC	CASSLEQGSSGANVLTF
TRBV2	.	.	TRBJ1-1	TGTGCCAGCAGTGCACACAGTTCCGTAGCTTTCTTT	CASSAHSSVAFF
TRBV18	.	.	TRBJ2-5	TGTGCCAGCTCACCAGTCTTCGAGACCCAGTACTTC	CASSPVFETQYF
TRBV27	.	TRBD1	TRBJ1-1	TGTGCCAGCAGGCCCGGGACAGGGGGCCGGGGAGACACTGAAGCTTTCTTT	CASRPGTGGRGDTEAFF
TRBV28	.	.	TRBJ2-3	TGTGCCAGCAGTTGGGGCGAAGATACGCAGTATTTT	CASSWGEDTQYF
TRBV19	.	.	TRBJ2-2	TGTGCCAGTATTCGGGACAACACCGGGGAGCTGTTTTTT	CASIRDNTGELFF
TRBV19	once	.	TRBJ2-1	TGTGCCAGTAGCCACTCCCGGGCCTACAATGAGCAGTTCTTC	CASSHSRAYNEQFF
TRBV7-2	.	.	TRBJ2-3	TGTGCCAGCAGCCTTGTGGGGTACTTGGATACGCAGTATTTT	CASSLVGYLDTQYF
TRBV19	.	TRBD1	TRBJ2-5	TGTGCCAGTACCCCTCGAGACAGGGGTTACCAGGAGACCCAGTACTTC	CASTPRDRGYQETQYF
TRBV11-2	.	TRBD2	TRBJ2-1	TGTGCCAGCAGCTACGGGGGGAGTTCCTACAATGAGCAGTTCTTC	CASSYGGSSYNEQFF
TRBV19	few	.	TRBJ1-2	TGTGCCAGTAGTACTGGACCCTATGGCTACACCTTC	CASSTGPYGYTF
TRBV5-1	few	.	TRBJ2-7	TGCGCCAGCAGCTTGACGTTGGATGGCGAGCAGTACTTC	CASSLTLDGEQYF
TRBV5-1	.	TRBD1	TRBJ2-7	TGCGCCAGCAGCTTGGGGGACAGGAGACCCGTATACGAGCAGTACTTC	CASSLGDRRPVYEQYF
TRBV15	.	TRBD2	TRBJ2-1	TGTGCCACCTGGGCTAGCGGGAGGAGCTCCTACAATGAGCAGTTCTTC	CATWASGRSSYNEQFF
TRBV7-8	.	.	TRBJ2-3	TGTGCCAGCAGCTTACTTTATCCGGGGAGAATGATCGGAGATACGCAGTATTTT	CASSLLYPGRMIGDTQYF
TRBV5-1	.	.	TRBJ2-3	TGCGCCAGCAGCTCAGACCACACAGATACGCAGTATTTT	CASSSDHTDTQYF